The 20 T cell receptor beta chains given below trace back to one sample, sequenced in a study of T cells after yellow fever vaccination. TCRdb re-derived calls from the 5' RACE reads in MiXCR, one entry per CDR3 protein. The table includes more than 250,000 distinct CDR3 sequences, about 6.6% detected once. The sample was PBMCs, taken 35 to 50 days after the first yellow fever vaccination. These TCRs come from a man younger than 35 who received the YFV17D yellow fever vaccine.

Many counts were recorded for this clonotype. This chain connects TRBV6-1 to TRBJ1-1, with unresolved D. Germline-derived CDR1 and CDR2 are MNHNS and SASEGT. Trimming left V 6 bases short and J 5 bases short, with 16 bases between. The CDR3 has 14 amino acids. CDR3: CASSFTPGSTEAFF. The CDR3 nucleotides are TGTGCCAGCAGCTTTACCCCGGGTTCGACTGAAGCTTTCTTT.

V is TRBV19 and J is TRBJ1-4; unclear D gene. The CDR3 length is 14 residues. V lost 3 bases, J lost 2 bases, and 7 bases lay in between. Germline loops: CDR1 LNHDA, CDR2 SQIVND (reference sequence). CDR3 sequence reads: CASSMTATNEKLFF. The DNA of the CDR3 is TGTGCCAGTAGTATGACGGCGACTAATGAAAAACTGTTTTTT.

The sample holds a few counts of this clonotype. The V and J genes are TRBV5-1 and TRBJ1-6; D is unclear. Trimming left V 0 bases short and J 6 bases short, with 7 bases between. The germline gives CDR1 SGHRS, CDR2 YFSETQ. The CDR3 is 14 amino acids. The CDR3 protein is CASSLDQINSPLHF. CDR3 coding DNA: TGCGCCAGCAGCTTGGACCAGATTAATTCACCCCTCCACTTT.

This clonotype occurred a few times. This chain connects TRBV7-2 to TRBJ1-3, with TRBD1 identical over 9 bases. Trimming cost V 5 bases and J 0 bases; bases outside gene matches: 8. Germline CDR1 and CDR2: SGHTA and FQGNSA. The CDR3 spans 17 residues. The CDR3 spells CASSDGRGQGSGNTIYF. DNA of the CDR3: TGTGCCAGCAGCGACGGGCGGGGACAGGGCTCTGGAAACACCATATATTTT. The full variable domain, with the rest looked up from reference TRBV7-2 and TRBJ1-3, is GAGVSQSPSNKVTEKGKDVELRCDPISGHTALYWYRQSLGQGLEFLIYFQGNSAPDKSGLPSDRFSAERTGGSVSTLTIQRTQQEDSAVYLCASSDGRGQGSGNTIYFGEGSWLTVV.

V is TRBV10-3 and J is TRBJ2-1; TRBD2 matches 8 bases. The germline gives CDR1 ENHRY, CDR2 SYGVKD. This CDR3 comprises 14 residues. Trimming at V came to 10 bases and at J to 1 base, leaving 6 bases not matched to a gene. The CDR3 protein is CATKAGDSYNEQFF. The CDR3 region has the DNA TGTGCCACTAAAGCGGGGGATTCCTACAATGAGCAGTTCTTC.

This clonotype appeared a single time. The junction departs from germline at one end; a sequencing error may be responsible. The CDR3 nucleotides are TGTGCCAGCAGTCCCTTTGAGGCCAAAAACATTCGGTACTTC. Translated: CASSPFEAKNIRYF. V gene TRBV28 combines with J gene TRBJ2-4; no clear D gene. Germline loops: CDR1 MDHEN, CDR2 SYDVKM. The CDR3 contains 14 residues.

In its sample, this clonotype was seen a few times. The chain is built from TRBV5-5 and TRBJ2-1; D gene ambiguous. The germline V and J ends were trimmed by 0 bases and 0 bases, with 10 bases remaining between them. The CDR3 has 16 amino acids. Germline V CDR1 and CDR2: SGHKS, YYEKEE (reference sequence). This CDR3 is CASSLAPGNSYNEQFF. For the CDR3, the DNA is TGTGCCAGCAGCTTGGCGCCGGGTAACTCCTACAATGAGCAGTTCTTC.

The chain uses TRBV5-4 and TRBJ2-1; D is undetermined. Between the trimmed V and J ends, which lost 1 base and 0 bases, there was a span of 14 bases. Germline loops: CDR1 SGHNT, CDR2 YYREEE (reference sequence). The CDR3 consists of 17 residues. The CDR3 DNA reads TGTGCCAGCAGCTTGTACCACCGATCCCCCTCCTACAATGAGCAGTTCTTC. Its translation is CASSLYHRSPSYNEQFF.

This clonotype showed up just a few times. V usage is TRBV6-5 and J usage is TRBJ2-1; D ambiguous. In germline, CDR1 is MNHEY, CDR2 SVGAGI. Trimming left V 2 bases short and J 4 bases short, with 9 bases between. The CDR3 extends over 14 amino acids. The CDR3 DNA is TGTGCCAGCAGTTACAGGTCCAGTTACAATGAGCAGTTCTTC. This translates into CASSYRSSYNEQFF.

This sequence joins TRBV7-3 and TRBJ1-2; D gene unclear. This CDR3 region has 14 residues. Trimming took off 2 bases at V and 0 bases at J, with 7 bases between the two ends. CDR1 and CDR2 (germline): SGHTA, FQGTGA. For the CDR3, the DNA is TGTGCCAGCAGCTTACGGAAACCTAACTATGGCTACACCTTC. The encoded protein is CASSLRKPNYGYTF.

This clonotype appeared many times. This chain uses TRBV4-3 with TRBJ2-1; D gene ambiguous. The CDR3 runs 15 residues. CDR1 and CDR2 from the germline V gene are LGHNA and YSLEER. Trimming stripped 1 base from V and 0 bases from J, with 7 bases between. The CDR3: CASSQGTRSYNEQFF. DNA for the CDR3: TGCGCCAGCAGCCAAGGAACTCGCTCCTACAATGAGCAGTTCTTC.

Notes on this clonotype: Lacking the conserved final phenylalanine or tryptophan, this CDR3 likely reflects a read error. The V and J genes are TRBV7-2 and TRBJ2-2, with D possibly being TRBD1 (6 bases). V was trimmed by 5 bases and J by 6 bases, leaving 13 bases between them. Germline CDR1 and CDR2: SGHTA and FQGNSA. CDR3 length: 14 residues. CDR3 sequence reads: CASSKHRDPGELFL. Written as DNA, the CDR3 is TGTGCCAGCAGCAAACACAGGGACCCCGGGGAGCTGTTTCTT.

The chain is built from TRBV9 and TRBJ2-3; TRBD1 is a possible D gene (6 bases). V lost 5 bases and J lost 3, with 13 bases in between. This CDR3 spans 14 amino acids. Germline lookup yields CDR1 SGDLS and CDR2 YYNGEE. This chain's CDR3 is CASREIQGTDTQYF. The CDR3 coding sequence is TGTGCCAGCAGAGAGATTCAGGGGACAGATACGCAGTATTTT.

This clonotype was found a few times. V usage is TRBV20-1 and J usage is TRBJ1-5; D gene uncertain. This CDR3 has 12 residues. V lost 3 bases and J lost 0, with 3 bases in between. The germline V gene has CDR1 DFQATT and CDR2 SNEGSKA (reference sequence). The CDR3 DNA follows: TGCAGTGCTAGTCTTAGCAATCAGCCCCAGCATTTT. Translation: CSASLSNQPQHF.

This clonotype was observed a handful of times. CDR3 residues: CASSPTGTSGGAGLNEQFF. CDR3 bases: TGTGCCAGCAGTCCCACCGGGACTAGCGGGGGGGCGGGTCTCAATGAGCAGTTCTTC. The V gene is TRBV12-3 or TRBV12-4, the J gene TRBJ2-1; TRBD2 aligns across 16 bases. J gave up 6 bases and V 5 bases, and 13 bases lay outside the gene matches. The CDR3 is 19 residues long.

The sample holds a few counts of this clonotype. The V call is TRBV4-2, the J call TRBJ2-7, with TRBD1 identical over 9 bases. J lost 3 bases, V lost 4 bases, and 4 bases had no gene match. The V gene's germline CDR1 is LGHNA and CDR2 YNFKEQ. CDR3 length: 14 residues. Here the CDR3 DNA reads TGTGCCAGCAGCCGAAACAGGGGGCTCTACGAGCAGTACTTC. Translation gives CASSRNRGLYEQYF.

This sequence joins TRBV4-1 and TRBJ1-2; perhaps TRBD1 as D (6 bases). The V end lost 0 bases, the J end lost 4 bases, and 15 bases lay between the germline ends. CDR1 is MGHRA and CDR2 is YSYEKL in the germline V gene. The CDR3 sequence is 16 residues long. The CDR3 DNA sequence: TGCGCCAGCAGCCAAGAGTGGGGGGGCGCGGGCTATGGCTACACCTTC. Translating gives CASSQEWGGAGYGYTF.

Many counts were recorded for this clonotype. V usage is TRBV6-2 or TRBV6-3 and J usage is TRBJ1-2; tentatively, D is TRBD1 (6 bases). The V gene lost 6 bases and the J gene lost 2 bases, with 10 bases spanning the gap. CDR1 and CDR2 (germline): MNHEY, SVGEGT. The CDR3 is made up of 13 amino acids. CDR3 in amino acids: CASRSTGNYGYTF. The DNA for the CDR3 is TGTGCCAGCAGGTCTACAGGGAACTATGGCTACACCTTC.

This clonotype showed up just a few times. The chain carries TRBV4-2 and TRBJ2-2; D is uncertain. Germline V gene sequence: CDR1 LGHNA, CDR2 YNFKEQ. Trimming cost V 1 base and J 1 base, with 7 bases left between them. CDR3 length equals 15 residues. CDR3 region: CASSQAQVNTGELFF. In nucleotides, the CDR3 is TGTGCCAGCAGCCAAGCACAAGTGAACACCGGGGAGCTGTTTTTT.

This clonotype was detected a few times. V is TRBV9 and J is TRBJ2-6; no firm D call. V dropped 0 bases and J dropped 13 bases, with 17 bases sitting between them. The CDR3 is made up of 15 amino acids. Germline CDR1 and CDR2: SGDLS and YYNGEE. In nucleotides, the CDR3 is TGTGCCAGCAGCGTAGCTACGGAATACGCCTGGGTCCTGACTTTC. Amino acid sequence: CASSVATEYAWVLTF.